Listed here are 31 T cell receptor beta chains from one sample, sequenced in a study of blood T cells in healthy people across ages. Primers used in a second PCR of roughly 6 to 12 cycles were a sample-barcoded 5' primer and a J-beta primer mix. TCRdb used MiXCR to reprocess the 5' RACE reads, holding one entry per CDR3 protein. The data hold about 830,000 distinct CDR3 sequences, with under 80% observed a single time. The sequenced sample was blood. The receptors come from a man aged 25 to 40 in good health.

The chain joins TRBV9 to TRBJ1-3; D is possibly TRBD1 (5 bases). The germline gives CDR1 SGDLS, CDR2 YYNGEE. The CDR3 runs to 14 residues. V lost 1 base, J lost 2 bases, and 7 bases lay in between. The CDR3 here is CASSVKGAGNTIYF. The CDR3 nucleotides read TGTGCCAGCAGCGTAAAAGGGGCTGGAAACACCATATATTTT.

In its sample, this clonotype was seen once. The chain is built from TRBV29-1 and TRBJ1-2; D ambiguous. CDR1 is SQVTM, CDR2 ANQGSEA, per germline. The CDR3 is 11 amino acids. The V and J ends lost 4 bases and 2 bases respectively, with 5 bases between them. The CDR3 DNA reads TGCAGCGTTGGCGGCAACTATGGCTACACCTTC. This codes for CSVGGNYGYTF.

In this sample, this clonotype turned up a few times. The chain uses TRBV29-1 and TRBJ2-7; D is unresolved. The ends were cut back, 5 bases at V and 2 bases at J, with 10 bases in the middle. Germline CDR1 is SQVTM and CDR2 is ANQGSEA. The CDR3 contains 12 residues. CDR3 region: CSVWAGPYEQYF. Here the CDR3 DNA reads TGCAGCGTTTGGGCCGGTCCCTACGAGCAGTACTTC.

The rearrangement uses TRBV5-1 and TRBJ2-5, with a tentative D call TRBD1 (7 bases). This CDR3 is 16 amino acids long. The germline V gene encodes CDR1 SGHRS and CDR2 YFSETQ. Deletions cut 0 bases from V and 11 bases from J, with 23 bases between. CDR3: CASSLGDSFVGGEQYF. The DNA for the CDR3 is TGCGCCAGCAGCTTGGGGGACAGCTTCGTTGGAGGGGAGCAGTACTTC.

The chain combines TRBV9 with TRBJ2-1, with a weak D call TRBD2 (6 bases). Trimming pared 0 bases from V and 4 bases from J, leaving 14 bases between. Germline CDR1 reads SGDLS; CDR2 reads YYNGEE. This CDR3 is 16 amino acids long. The CDR3 loop reads CASSVVAGGIYNEQFF. The CDR3 coding sequence is TGTGCCAGCAGCGTAGTGGCTGGGGGGATTTACAATGAGCAGTTCTTC.

V gene TRBV30 combines with J gene TRBJ1-2, with D perhaps matching TRBD1 (6 bases). The CDR3 is 13 residues long. Germline CDR1 and CDR2: GTSNPN and SVGIG (reference sequence). Between the trimmed V and J ends, which lost 5 bases and 0 bases, there was a span of 10 bases. The CDR3 loop reads CAWVDRSNYGYTF. The CDR3 region has the DNA TGTGCCTGGGTGGACAGATCTAACTATGGCTACACCTTC.

The chain joins TRBV2 to TRBJ2-4, with a possible D match to TRBD1 (5 bases). Matching the DNA end better, TRBJ2-5 makes the J call doubtful. CDR1 and CDR2 from the germline V gene are SNHLY and FYNNEI. The CDR3 runs 14 residues. Here the CDR3 DNA reads TGTGCCAGCAGTGAAGGACAGCTCCAAGAGACCCAGTACTTC. Its translation: CASSEGQLQETQYF.

The genes are TRBV20-1 and TRBJ1-4; no firm D call. Germline V gene lookup returns CDR1 DFQATT and CDR2 SNEGSKA (reference sequence). The CDR3 extends over 13 amino acids. V lost 3 bases to trimming and J lost 3 bases, with 8 bases between them. The CDR3 DNA follows: TGCAGTGCTAGCCGCCAGCCTAATGAAAAACTGTTTTTT. Protein product: CSASRQPNEKLFF.

This clonotype was recorded once. This sequence joins TRBV5-1 and TRBJ2-5, with 12 bases aligning to TRBD1. V lost 1 base to trimming and J lost 3 bases; unmatched junction nucleotides: 4. In germline, CDR1 is SGHRS, CDR2 YFSETQ. CDR3 length: 16 amino acids. CDR3 in amino acids: CASSLTGTGGEETQYF. The CDR3 DNA sequence: TGCGCCAGCAGCTTGACCGGGACAGGGGGCGAAGAGACCCAGTACTTC.

This clonotype was seen only once. Here the CDR3 DNA reads TGCGCCAGCAGCTTGGGGACAGGGGGAGGCTACAATGAGCAGTTCTTC. This codes for CASSLGTGGGYNEQFF. This chain joins TRBV5-1 and TRBJ2-1; 10 nucleotides match TRBD1. The CDR3 totals 16 residues. V gave up 0 bases and J gave up 3 bases; unmatched junction bases: 3. Germline V gene sequence: CDR1 SGHRS, CDR2 YFSETQ.

This clonotype has a handful of counts. V usage is TRBV20-1 and J usage is TRBJ2-5, with a tentative D call TRBD1 (5 bases). The CDR3 has 14 residues. The V end lost 6 bases, the J end lost 2 bases, and 16 bases lay between the germline ends. Germline values: CDR1 DFQATT, CDR2 SNEGSKA (reference sequence). CDR3 DNA sequence: TGCAGTGCCAATGCTAGGGGCCGACAAGAGACCCAGTACTTC. Protein sequence: CSANARGRQETQYF.

The rearrangement links TRBV13 to TRBJ1-1, with 8 bases matching TRBD1. This CDR3 is 15 amino acids long. CDR1 and CDR2 from the germline V gene are PRHDT and FYEKMQ (reference sequence). V was pared by 4 bases and J by 6 bases, with 10 bases of the junction left unmatched. The CDR3 DNA follows: TGTGCCAGCAGCTCAGACAGGGGAAAGGGTTCTGAAGCTTTCTTT. It codes for CASSSDRGKGSEAFF.

J is TRBJ2-6 and V is TRBV5-1; TRBD1 matches at 10 bases. Germline V gene sequence: CDR1 SGHRS, CDR2 YFSETQ. Trimming at V came to 3 bases and at J to 2 bases, leaving 5 bases not matched to a gene. The CDR3 is made up of 17 amino acids. The CDR3 is CASSWTTGGPGANVLTF. The CDR3, as DNA: TGCGCCAGCAGCTGGACGACAGGGGGCCCTGGGGCCAACGTCCTGACTTTC.

This chain links TRBV4-2 with TRBJ2-3; D is perhaps TRBD2 (6 bases). Germline V lookup: CDR1 LGHNA, CDR2 YNFKEQ. The V gene lost 0 bases and the J gene lost 8 bases, with 12 bases spanning the gap. This CDR3 comprises 14 residues. The CDR3 region has the DNA TGTGCCAGCAGCCAAGATCATCAGGAGGGTACGCAGTATTTT. This sequence encodes CASSQDHQEGTQYF.

The chain uses TRBV6-5 and TRBJ2-1; 8 nucleotides match TRBD2. The CDR3 is made up of 14 amino acids. Germline-derived CDR1 and CDR2 are MNHEY and SVGAGI. V trimming: 10 bases; J trimming: 4 bases; junction bases outside the gene matches: 9. The CDR3 DNA is TGTGCCATATCGCGGGGGGCCTCGTACAATGAGCAGTTCTTC. Its protein product is CAISRGASYNEQFF.

The genes are TRBV7-2 and TRBJ2-1; 7 bases align to TRBD1. There are 16 residues in the CDR3. V lost 2 bases and J lost 13; bases outside the gene matches: 17. Germline assignment: CDR1 SGHTA and CDR2 FQGNSA. CDR3 amino acids: CASSLNTWGQGETQFF. The CDR3 nucleotides read TGTGCCAGCAGCTTAAATACGTGGGGCCAGGGGGAGACCCAGTTCTTC.

The table lists this clonotype with a few counts. V is TRBV10-3 and J is TRBJ2-6; the D is unclear. V lost 0 bases to trimming and J lost 1 base, with 7 bases between them. This CDR3 has 16 amino acids. Germline-derived CDR1 and CDR2 are ENHRY and SYGVKD. This CDR3 reads CAISESRVSGANVLTF. For the CDR3, the DNA is TGTGCCATCAGTGAGTCGAGAGTATCTGGGGCCAACGTCCTGACTTTC.

The V call is TRBV12-3 or TRBV12-4, the J call TRBJ2-1; D gene unclear. The CDR3 spans 15 residues. Trimming stripped 3 bases from V and 0 bases from J, with 9 bases between. In DNA, the CDR3 is TGTGCCAGCAGTTTTTACATCAGCTCCTACAATGAGCAGTTCTTC. Translation gives CASSFYISSYNEQFF.

This clonotype was counted between two and nine times. The chain combines TRBV28 with TRBJ2-7; tentatively, D is TRBD1 (6 bases). This CDR3 has 13 residues. CDR1 and CDR2 (germline): MDHEN, SYDVKM. Trimming took off 3 bases at V and 3 bases at J, with 9 bases between the two ends. The CDR3 coding sequence is TGTGCCAGCAGTTTTCCGACAGGCTACGAGCAGTACTTC. It yields the protein CASSFPTGYEQYF.

The chain is built from TRBV20-1 and TRBJ2-2; D is ambiguous. The CDR3 consists of 13 residues. Germline V gene data show CDR1 as DFQATT and CDR2 as SNEGSKA (reference sequence). V was pared by 0 bases and J by 3 bases, with 5 bases between. The CDR3 reads CSAREPYTGELFF. CDR3 sequence (DNA): TGCAGTGCTAGAGAACCTTACACCGGGGAGCTGTTTTTT.

The CDR3 DNA follows: TGCAGTGCTAGTATGGGTTTTGCCTACGAGCAGTACTTC. This translates into CSASMGFAYEQYF. The chain employs TRBV20-1 and TRBJ2-7, with no clear D. Per the germline V gene, CDR1 is DFQATT and CDR2 is SNEGSKA (reference sequence). The CDR3 totals 13 residues. Trimming cost V 3 bases and J 2 bases, with 11 bases left between them.

The gene calls are TRBV7-2 and TRBJ2-4; no clear D gene. This CDR3 is built from 12 residues. V shed 5 bases and J shed 6 bases, with 8 bases lying between them. The germline V gene has CDR1 SGHTA and CDR2 FQGNSA. The CDR3 sequence is CASSTLGNIQYF. The CDR3 DNA sequence: TGTGCCAGCAGCACCCTCGGAAACATTCAGTACTTC.

This clonotype has a single count. The CDR3 sequence: CATSRDMTGTEAFF. CDR3 sequence (DNA): TGTGCCACCAGCAGAGATATGACGGGCACTGAAGCTTTCTTT. The genes are TRBV15 and TRBJ1-1; D is unresolved. This CDR3 contains 14 residues. Trimming left V 0 bases short and J 4 bases short, with 9 bases between. CDR1 and CDR2 from the germline V gene are LNHNV and YYDKDF (reference sequence).

The J gene is TRBJ2-1, the V gene TRBV20-1; 8 bases align to TRBD2. Germline V gene data show CDR1 as DFQATT and CDR2 as SNEGSKA (reference sequence). V was clipped by 4 bases and J by 4 bases; unmatched bases: 3. This CDR3 region has 13 residues. CDR3 bases: TGCAGTGCTAAGGGACTAGGTTACAATGAGCAGTTCTTC. Translating it yields CSAKGLGYNEQFF.

This chain uses TRBV29-1 with TRBJ1-2; TRBD1 agrees at 8 bases. Germline V gene lookup returns CDR1 SQVTM and CDR2 ANQGSEA. The CDR3 is 14 amino acids. With V trimmed by 6 bases and J by 8 bases, 14 bases remained unmatched. This chain's CDR3 is CSVLTSGGSRGYTF. CDR3 bases: TGCAGCGTCCTAACCTCAGGGGGCTCTAGGGGCTACACCTTC. Filled out from reference TRBV29-1 and TRBJ1-2, the complete variable domain reads SAVISQKPSRDICQRGTSLTIQCQVDSQVTMMFWYRQQPGQSLTLIATANQGSEATYESGFVIDKFPISRPNLTFSTLTVSNMSPEDSSIYLCSVLTSGGSRGYTFGSGTRLTVV.

The J gene is TRBJ2-1, the V gene TRBV5-1; possibly TRBD1 for D (6 bases). V shed 4 bases and J shed 8 bases, with 10 bases lying between them. The CDR3 extends over 12 amino acids. Looked up from germline, CDR1 is SGHRS and CDR2 is YFSETQ. CDR3 sequence reads: CASSKNRDEQFF. CDR3 sequence (DNA): TGCGCCAGCAGCAAGAACAGGGATGAGCAGTTCTTC.

The V call is TRBV15, the J call TRBJ2-2; 8 bases match TRBD1. Germline CDR1 is LNHNV and CDR2 is YYDKDF (reference sequence). This CDR3 contains 14 residues. V lost 8 bases to trimming and J lost 0 bases; unmatched junction nucleotides: 2. DNA for the CDR3: TGTGCCACCCGGACAGGGACGAACACCGGGGAGCTGTTTTTT. Protein product: CATRTGTNTGELFF.

This chain links TRBV14 with TRBJ2-3; TRBD1 agrees at 8 bases. The CDR3 runs 15 residues. CDR1 SGHDN and CDR2 FVKESK come from the germline V gene. V trimming: 2 bases; J trimming: 4 bases; junction bases outside the gene matches: 5. This CDR3 reads CASSQTGGSSDTQYF. The CDR3 DNA reads as TGTGCCAGCAGCCAAACAGGGGGAAGCTCAGATACGCAGTATTTT.

The rearrangement joins TRBV9 to TRBJ1-4; 11 bases agree with TRBD1. After removal of 0 bases from V and 8 bases from J, the junction contained 3 bases not matched to a gene. CDR1 is SGDLS and CDR2 is YYNGEE in the germline V gene. The CDR3 has 15 amino acids. The CDR3 coding sequence is TGTGCCAGCAGCGTAGGGACAGGGGGCCAGGAAAAACTGTTTTTT. This codes for CASSVGTGGQEKLFF. The complete variable domain, with remaining parts taken from reference TRBV9 and TRBJ1-4, reads DSGVTQTPKHLITATGQRVTLRCSPRSGDLSVYWYQQSLDQGLQFLIQYYNGEERAKGNILERFSAQQFPDLHSELNLSSLELGDSALYFCASSVGTGGQEKLFFGSGTQLSVL.

The genes are TRBV4-2 and TRBJ2-5, with no clear D. The CDR3 is 13 residues long. Per the germline V gene, CDR1 is LGHNA and CDR2 is YNFKEQ. The germline V and J ends were trimmed by 4 bases and 11 bases, with 17 bases remaining between them. The CDR3 DNA sequence: TGTGCCAGCAGCCGAGGAAATACTCCAGAGCAGTACTTC. Its protein product is CASSRGNTPEQYF.

In the case of this clonotype: Compared with germline, one end of the junction differs, possibly owing to a read error. This chain uses TRBV7-6 with TRBJ1-2, with 9 nucleotides matching TRBD1. The length of the CDR3 is 17 residues. Germline-derived CDR1 and CDR2 are SGHVS and FNYEAQ. The CDR3 sequence: CASSPFEDTGGVYDYTF. The CDR3 nucleotides read TGTGCCAGCAGTCCCTTTGAGGATACAGGGGGCGTGTATGACTACACCTTC.